The sequence of this T cell receptor beta chain was determined in a study of tumor T cells in aggressive B-cell lymphoma. Turning to this clone: The sample has other DNA sequences that encode this CDR3 too.

The V segment lost 5 bases and the J segment 5 bases; nucleotides outside the gene matches: 3. The CDR3 covers 13 residues. CDR1 and CDR2 (germline): LNHDA, SQIVND (reference sequence). This table comes from immunoSEQ multiplex PCR, and its TCRdb copy is limited to in-frame clones, with some not included. This table has about 1,200 clones, more than 70% appearing once. The source is an adult with diffuse large B cell lymphoma. The chain carries TRBV19 and TRBJ2-1; 7 bases fit TRBD2. Sequencing used tumor tissue. CDR3 nucleotide sequence: TGTGCCAGTAGTCCGGGGGGTAACAATGAGCAGTTCTTC. Translated, it gives CASSPGGNNEQFF.